Presented here are 22 T cell receptor beta chains from one specimen sequenced in a study of blood T cells in healthy people across ages. Next came a second PCR, run for about 6 to 11 cycles, which used a sample-barcoded 5' primer along with a J-beta primer mix. TCRdb re-called the 5' RACE reads with MiXCR, one entry per CDR3 protein. The profile shows around 700,000 distinct CDR3 sequences, around a quarter of them singletons. These records were also assigned to another study, of T cells of mothers and their children.

The sequencing input was blood. The receptors were gathered from a boy younger than 18 in good health.

This clonotype was observed a handful of times. The V gene is TRBV29-1, the J gene TRBJ2-7; 9 nucleotides agree with TRBD1. Germline trimming cut 6 bases from V and 7 bases from J; bases unmatched to any gene: 4. CDR1 is SQVTM, CDR2 ANQGSEA, per germline. The CDR3 runs 11 residues. CDR3 in DNA: TGCAGCGTGGAGACAGGGGGGGAGCAGTACTTC. This sequence encodes CSVETGGEQYF.

The chain couples TRBV12-3 or TRBV12-4 to TRBJ2-5; the match to TRBD2 covers 10 bases. Germline trimming cut 6 bases from V and 1 base from J; bases unmatched to any gene: 8. This CDR3 is 16 amino acids long. Written as DNA, the CDR3 is TGTGCCAGCAGACATGGGACTAGCGCTAGCCAAGAGACCCAGTACTTC. It specifies CASRHGTSASQETQYF.

A few counts support this clonotype. This chain joins TRBV10-3 and TRBJ1-4; TRBD1 might be the D (5 bases). Germline loops: CDR1 ENHRY, CDR2 SYGVKD. The CDR3 runs to 12 residues. Trimming left V 2 bases short and J 14 bases short, with 12 bases between. The CDR3 bases are TGTGCCATCAGTGAGCCCGGGGGGACCCTGTTTTTT. Its translation is CAISEPGGTLFF.

This clonotype was observed a few times. One end of the junction varies from germline; a read error may be responsible. J is TRBJ2-5 and V is TRBV7-7, with D possibly matching TRBD1 (5 bases). Germline V gene sequence: CDR1 SSHAT, CDR2 FNYEAQ (reference sequence). The CDR3 loop spans 14 amino acids. This chain's CDR3 is CASSSQLRGETQYF. The DNA of the CDR3 is TGTGCTAGCAGCTCACAGCTAAGGGGAGAGACCCAGTACTTC.

This clonotype was counted between two and nine times. The rearrangement uses TRBV5-1 and TRBJ2-1; 9 bases match TRBD1. CDR1 and CDR2 (germline): SGHRS, YFSETQ. V dropped 5 bases and J dropped 1; count of bases not matched to a gene: 7. The CDR3 is 16 residues long. This CDR3 is CASSQTGGSSYNEQFF. CDR3 in DNA: TGCGCCAGCAGTCAAACAGGGGGCTCATCCTACAATGAGCAGTTCTTC.

The CDR3 loop is CASSGSGDQETQYF. The CDR3 coding sequence is TGTGCCAGCAGCGGGTCGGGAGACCAAGAGACCCAGTACTTC. This rearrangement joins TRBV11-2 to TRBJ2-5, with D tentatively TRBD2 (6 bases). Germline V gives CDR1 SGHAT, CDR2 FQNNGV. There are 14 residues in the CDR3. V lost 5 bases and J lost 0, with 10 bases in between. Full variable domain (outside the CDR3, taken from reference TRBV11-2 and TRBJ2-5): EAGVAQSPRYKIIEKRQSVAFWCNPISGHATLYWYQQILGQGPKLLIQFQNNGVVDDSQLPKDRFSAERLKGVDSTLKIQPAKLEDSAVYLCASSGSGDQETQYFGPGTRLLVL.

This rearrangement joins TRBV20-1 to TRBJ2-6; D remains ambiguous. The V and J ends lost 6 bases and 3 bases respectively, with 12 bases between them. Germline V CDR1 and CDR2: DFQATT, SNEGSKA (reference sequence). The length of the CDR3 is 14 residues. In DNA form, the CDR3 reads TGCAGTGCCCATCGGGCGATTGGGGCCAACGTCCTGACTTTC. The encoded protein is CSAHRAIGANVLTF.

The chain uses TRBV12-5 and TRBJ2-1, with D perhaps matching TRBD1 (6 bases). V lost 1 base, J lost 8 bases, and 12 bases lay in between. Per germline, CDR1 LGHNT and CDR2 FRNRAP. This CDR3 is built from 14 residues. As DNA, the CDR3 is TGTGCTAGTGGTTTGGAGGGGGTTTTGGATGAGCAGTTCTTC. Protein sequence: CASGLEGVLDEQFF.

Comments on this clonotype: One end of the junction is discordant with germline, which a read error may explain. The V call is TRBV7-7, the J call TRBJ2-5; 9 bases align to TRBD1. This CDR3 spans 14 amino acids. Germline V gives CDR1 SSHAT, CDR2 FNYEAQ (reference sequence). The CDR3 here is CASSLPGQGLPQYF. CDR3 nucleotides: TGTGCTAGCAGCTTACCGGGACAGGGTTTACCCCAGTACTTC.

Note on this clonotype: In this CDR3 the conserved last residue, phenylalanine or tryptophan, is missing, so a read error is likely. The rearrangement uses TRBV6-2 or TRBV6-3 and TRBJ2-3; 9 positions match TRBD2. CDR3 length: 15 residues. The V gene end was trimmed by 6 bases and the J gene end by 9 bases; junction bases not matched to a gene: 13. Germline V gene lookup returns CDR1 MNHEY and CDR2 SVGEGT. Here the CDR3 reads CASRPGLAQGETQYL. CDR3 DNA: TGTGCCAGCAGACCCGGACTAGCGCAGGGGGAGACGCAGTATCTT.

This clonotype was counted between two and nine times. The V gene is TRBV9, the J gene TRBJ1-3; no definite D call. V lost 0 bases and J lost 9, with 16 bases in between. Germline CDR1 reads SGDLS; CDR2 reads YYNGEE. The CDR3 has 15 amino acids. The CDR3 region has the DNA TGTGCCAGCAGCGTAGCCAGCAGTAAGCCGGGCACCATATATTTT. Amino acids: CASSVASSKPGTIYF.

The chain combines TRBV7-3 with TRBJ2-3; tentatively, D is TRBD2 (5 bases). The germline V gene has CDR1 SGHTA and CDR2 FQGTGA. CDR3 length: 14 residues. V was trimmed by 5 bases and J by 6 bases, leaving 15 bases between them. The CDR3 here is CASSTGLAADTQYF. The CDR3 nucleotides read TGTGCCAGCAGCACTGGGCTAGCAGCGGATACGCAGTATTTT.

This clonotype was seen a few times. The chain is built from TRBV29-1 and TRBJ2-6; D unresolved. Deletions cut 4 bases from V and 1 base from J, with 5 bases between. The length of the CDR3 is 13 residues. CDR1 and CDR2 (germline): SQVTM, ANQGSEA. This chain's CDR3 is CSVGASGANVLTF. In DNA form, the CDR3 reads TGCAGCGTTGGGGCGTCTGGGGCCAACGTCCTGACTTTC.

The V gene is TRBV6-5, the J gene TRBJ1-2; unclear D gene. Germline V gives CDR1 MNHEY, CDR2 SVGAGI. This CDR3 has 14 residues. The V end was cut by 7 bases, the J end by 2 bases, with 14 bases between. The chain's CDR3 is CASTPDGWNYGYTF. CDR3 DNA sequence: TGTGCCAGCACTCCCGATGGCTGGAACTATGGCTACACCTTC.

This rearrangement joins TRBV29-1 to TRBJ2-5; 10 nucleotides match TRBD2. The CDR3 covers 14 residues. Germline CDR1 and CDR2: SQVTM and ANQGSEA. With V trimmed by 6 bases and J by 1 base, 5 bases remained unmatched. The CDR3 protein is CSVTSGDPQETQYF. In nucleotides, the CDR3 is TGCAGCGTCACTAGCGGGGACCCCCAAGAGACCCAGTACTTC.

This chain uses TRBV20-1 with TRBJ2-3, with TRBD1 matching 9 bases. Germline V lookup: CDR1 DFQATT, CDR2 SNEGSKA (reference sequence). The CDR3 spans 14 residues. V lost 4 bases, J lost 4 bases, and 6 bases stayed unmatched. The CDR3 loop is CSATLDRGADTQYF. The CDR3 coding sequence is TGCAGTGCTACCCTGGACAGGGGCGCAGATACGCAGTATTTT.

The chain recombines TRBV7-9 with TRBJ1-3; tentative D call: TRBD1 (6 bases). Trimming cost V 4 bases and J 0 bases, with 13 bases left between them. The germline gives CDR1 SEHNR, CDR2 FQNEAQ (reference sequence). The CDR3 covers 16 residues. CDR3 protein: CASSSLSGDSGNTIYF. CDR3 DNA sequence: TGTGCCAGCAGCTCCCTATCAGGGGACTCTGGAAACACCATATATTTT.

The chain employs TRBV29-1 and TRBJ1-1; D is unclear. The CDR3 extends over 14 amino acids. Trimming removed 4 bases from V and 2 bases from J, with 14 bases in between. The V gene's germline CDR1 is SQVTM and CDR2 ANQGSEA. CDR3 sequence (DNA): TGCAGCGTTGTAACCTTGGCGGGTAACACTGAAGCTTTCTTT. Translated: CSVVTLAGNTEAFF.

The table lists this clonotype with a few counts. The CDR3 loop is CASKRGGTGRKTQYF. CDR3 DNA: TGTGCCAGCAAAAGGGGCGGGACAGGGAGGAAGACCCAGTACTTC. The chain has TRBV12-3 or TRBV12-4 and TRBJ2-5; 9 bases are a match to TRBD1. V was pared by 7 bases and J by 6 bases, with 12 bases of the junction left unmatched. The CDR3 contains 15 residues.

This chain links TRBV12-3 or TRBV12-4 with TRBJ1-2, with D unclear. The CDR3 is 13 residues long. Deletions cut 0 bases from V and 5 bases from J, with 7 bases between. The CDR3 coding sequence is TGTGCCAGCAGTTTAGCCTCGGCATATGGCTACACCTTC. Protein sequence: CASSLASAYGYTF.

A few counts support this clonotype. J is TRBJ2-7 and V is TRBV7-2, with D maybe TRBD2 (6 bases). The length of the CDR3 is 15 residues. Germline-derived CDR1 and CDR2 are SGHTA and FQGNSA. Trimming took 1 base from V and 3 from J, leaving 13 bases between them. This CDR3 is CASSLEEGTNYEQYF. As DNA, the CDR3 is TGTGCCAGCAGCTTAGAGGAGGGCACCAACTACGAGCAGTACTTC.

The rearrangement joins TRBV4-2 to TRBJ2-2; 11 bases agree with TRBD2. The ends lost 1 base at V and 1 base at J; junction bases unmatched: 8. This CDR3 is 19 amino acids long. Germline V gene sequence: CDR1 LGHNA, CDR2 YNFKEQ. CDR3: CASSQVLAGGGGNTGELFF. The CDR3, as DNA: TGTGCCAGCAGCCAAGTTCTAGCGGGAGGTGGGGGGAACACCGGGGAGCTGTTTTTT.